Below, 23 T cell receptor beta chains from the same sample are listed, as sequenced in a study of blood T cell repertoires in COVID-19. The data were produced by immunoSEQ multiplex PCR, yet TCRdb's version contains in-frame clones alone and is incomplete. The data show fewer than 200,000 clones, approximately 90% seen once. Sequencing input: peripheral blood. These receptors all stem from a woman aged 70 to 79 with COVID-19, enrolled during active disease.

The chain employs TRBV7-9 and TRBJ1-1; perhaps TRBD1 as D (6 bases). This CDR3 spans 14 amino acids. Deletions cut 3 bases from V and 5 bases from J, with 13 bases between. From germline, CDR1 is SEHNR and CDR2 FQNEAQ (reference sequence). CDR3: CASSFGGRVTEAFF. CDR3 DNA: TGTGCCAGCAGCTTCGGGGGGCGAGTTACTGAAGCTTTCTTT.

The rearrangement links TRBV15 to TRBJ2-5, with TRBD2 matching 10 bases. CDR3 length equals 14 residues. The ends lost 3 bases at V and 6 bases at J; junction bases unmatched: 4. Germline values: CDR1 LNHNV, CDR2 YYDKDF (reference sequence). In DNA, the CDR3 is TGTGCCACCAGCAGGGGGACTAGCGAACAGACCCAGTACTTC. Its translation is CATSRGTSEQTQYF.

The count of this clone is one. This CDR3 is CASSQDPYLRDRHPDTQYF. The CDR3, as DNA: TGTGCCAGCAGCCAAGACCCCTACCTCCGGGACAGGCACCCGGATACGCAGTATTTT. This sequence joins TRBV4-2 and TRBJ2-3; 8 bases are shared with TRBD1. The CDR3 contains 19 residues. V gave up 0 bases and J gave up 6 bases; unmatched junction bases: 17. Germline V gene data show CDR1 as LGHNA and CDR2 as YNFKEQ.

This clone was observed a handful of times. The chain has TRBV7-9 and TRBJ1-1; D unresolved. In germline, CDR1 is SEHNR, CDR2 FQNEAQ (reference sequence). V lost 0 bases, J lost 1 base, and 9 bases lay in between. The CDR3 sequence is 15 residues long. CDR3 region: CASSLAARGNTEAFF. CDR3 coding DNA: TGTGCCAGCAGCTTAGCGGCCCGTGGGAACACTGAAGCTTTCTTT. Looking up the rest from reference TRBV7-9 and TRBJ1-1 gives the full variable domain: DTGVSQNPRHKITKRGQNVTFRCDPISEHNRLYWYRQTLGQGPEFLTYFQNEAQLEKSRLLSDRFSAERPKGSFSTLEIQRTEQGDSAMYLCASSLAARGNTEAFFGQGTRLTVV.

Comment on this clone: The sample holds other DNA sequences that translate to the same CDR3. The chain is built from TRBV18 and TRBJ1-6, with D perhaps TRBD1 (5 bases). With 3 bases removed from V and 10 bases from J, the gap between germline ends came to 13 bases. This CDR3 comprises 14 residues. Germline V lookup: CDR1 KGHSH, CDR2 LQKENI. CDR3: CASSPGQGTSPLHF. CDR3 coding DNA: TGTGCCAGCTCACCTGGACAAGGTACCTCACCCCTCCACTTT.

This chain links TRBV19 with TRBJ2-5, with 11 positions matching TRBD2. CDR1 LNHDA and CDR2 SQIVND come from the germline V gene (reference sequence). The CDR3 is 17 residues long. The V gene end was trimmed by 1 base and the J gene end by 1 base; junction bases not matched to a gene: 5. CDR3: CASSIVGLAEIQETQYF. In DNA, the CDR3 is TGTGCCAGTAGTATAGTGGGACTAGCGGAGATCCAAGAGACCCAGTACTTC.

This clone was recorded only once. This chain uses TRBV24-1 with TRBJ2-2; 8 positions agree with TRBD2. The CDR3 loop spans 16 amino acids. Losses at the gene ends were 5 bases for V and 0 bases for J; bases not matched to a gene: 4. Germline values: CDR1 KGHDR, CDR2 SFDVKD. CDR3 sequence: CATSGVAGSNTGELFF. In DNA, the CDR3 is TGTGCCACCAGTGGGGTAGCGGGATCGAACACCGGGGAGCTGTTTTTT.

This chain links TRBV6-5 with TRBJ2-7, with 9 bases aligning to TRBD2. Trimming at V came to 6 bases and at J to 2 bases, leaving 5 bases not matched to a gene. The CDR3 sequence is 14 residues long. Per the germline V gene, CDR1 is MNHEY and CDR2 is SVGAGI. Here the CDR3 DNA reads TGTGCCAGCAGCAGCGGGAGGAACCCCTACGAGCAGTACTTC. Encoded protein: CASSSGRNPYEQYF.

Only a few counts were recorded for this clone. The chain carries TRBV7-3 and TRBJ2-7; 11 bases map to TRBD2. V lost 6 bases and J lost 3; bases outside the gene matches: 4. From germline, CDR1 is SGHTA and CDR2 FQGTGA. There are 14 residues in the CDR3. CDR3 amino acids: CASSLAGGVYEQYF. The DNA of the CDR3 is TGTGCCAGCAGTTTAGCGGGAGGGGTCTACGAGCAGTACTTC.

The chain couples TRBV2 to TRBJ1-5; the D gene is possibly TRBD1 (5 bases). CDR3 size: 15 residues. V lost 6 bases, J lost 0 bases, and 12 bases lay in between. Germline-derived CDR1 and CDR2 are SNHLY and FYNNEI. The DNA for the CDR3 is TGTGCCAGCAGCCCTACAGGTTATAGCAATCAGCCCCAGCATTTT. It yields the protein CASSPTGYSNQPQHF.

Notes on this clone: Germline is not matched at one junction end, which may reflect a read error. The rearrangement links TRBV7-7 to TRBJ2-5; perhaps TRBD2 as D (5 bases). Germline lookup yields CDR1 SSHAT and CDR2 FNYEAQ (reference sequence). The length of the CDR3 is 13 residues. The CDR3 DNA follows: TGTGCTAGCAGCCGAGGGCAGCAAGAGACCCAGTACTTC. Amino acids: CASSRGQQETQYF.

The gene calls are TRBV7-9 and TRBJ1-1; D gene unclear. The CDR3 has 13 amino acids. Germline loops: CDR1 SEHNR, CDR2 FQNEAQ (reference sequence). V was trimmed by 5 bases and J by 1 base, leaving 8 bases between them. In DNA, the CDR3 is TGTGCCAGCAGCGTAGTCCAGAACACTGAAGCTTTCTTT. Encoded protein: CASSVVQNTEAFF.

J is TRBJ1-1 and V is TRBV12-3 or TRBV12-4, with D unresolved. The CDR3 loop spans 13 amino acids. With 5 bases removed from V and 7 bases from J, the gap between germline ends came to 14 bases. This chain's CDR3 is CASSPPLGGEAFF. CDR3 nucleotides: TGTGCCAGCAGTCCCCCACTCGGCGGTGAAGCTTTCTTT.

The chain uses TRBV9 and TRBJ2-5; TRBD2 is a possible D gene (6 bases). Trimming stripped 3 bases from V and 2 bases from J, with 8 bases between. Germline CDR1 reads SGDLS; CDR2 reads YYNGEE. CDR3 size: 13 residues. The CDR3 nucleotides are TGTGCCAGCAGCGGCGGGGCTCAAGAGACCCAGTACTTC. Translating it yields CASSGGAQETQYF.

The chain links TRBV28 to TRBJ1-2; D is uncertain. The V gene lost 6 bases and the J gene lost 8 bases, with 13 bases spanning the gap. The germline gives CDR1 MDHEN, CDR2 SYDVKM. The CDR3 extends over 12 amino acids. DNA for the CDR3: TGTGCCAGCAGACCAGGCGGGCGCGGCTACACCTTC. Protein sequence: CASRPGGRGYTF.

The CDR3 coding sequence is TGTGCCAGCAGGGTACAGGGGATCTACGAGCAGTACTTC. The encoded protein is CASRVQGIYEQYF. This chain connects TRBV28 to TRBJ2-7; TRBD1 agrees at 7 bases. The CDR3 covers 13 residues. The germline V gene has CDR1 MDHEN and CDR2 SYDVKM. Trimming removed 6 bases from V and 3 bases from J; junction bases left unmatched: 5. Complete variable domain (other parts from reference TRBV28 and TRBJ2-7): DVKVTQSSRYLVKRTGEKVFLECVQDMDHENMFWYRQDPGLGLRLIYFSYDVKMKEKGDIPEGYSVSREKKERFSLILESASTNQTSMYLCASRVQGIYEQYFGPGTRLTVT.

The rearrangement joins TRBV6-5 to TRBJ1-5, with D possibly matching TRBD1 (5 bases). V dropped 7 bases and J dropped 11 bases, with 15 bases sitting between them. The CDR3 is made up of 12 amino acids. Per the germline V gene, CDR1 is MNHEY and CDR2 is SVGAGI. CDR3 bases: TGTGCCAGCACCCCAGGGCACGCGTCCCAGCATTTT. Residues: CASTPGHASQHF.

The chain uses TRBV24-1 and TRBJ2-7; TRBD1 agrees at 7 bases. Germline CDR1 and CDR2: KGHDR and SFDVKD. There are 14 residues in the CDR3. V shed 2 bases and J 6 bases; nucleotides not matched to a gene: 6. Written as DNA, the CDR3 is TGTGCCACCAGTGATTCAGGACAGGTGGGCGAGCAGTACTTC. Residues: CATSDSGQVGEQYF.

V and J are TRBV25-1 and TRBJ2-5; D is possibly TRBD2 (6 bases). V was cut by 6 bases and J by 5 bases, with 19 bases left in between. The CDR3 spans 15 residues. Germline V gene lookup returns CDR1 MGHDK and CDR2 SYGVNS. CDR3 sequence: CASSLYGGDGETQYF. The CDR3 DNA reads TGTGCCAGCAGCCTATACGGCGGGGACGGGGAGACCCAGTACTTC.

This chain uses TRBV6-2 or TRBV6-3 with TRBJ2-7, with TRBD2 matching over 7 bases. The CDR3 has 17 amino acids. V shed 6 bases and J 1 base; nucleotides not matched to a gene: 15. CDR1 is MNHEY, CDR2 SVGEGT, per germline. In DNA form, the CDR3 reads TGTGCCAGCAGCCGCCGGTCGGATAGCGGGTTATCCTACGAGCAGTACTTC. Residues: CASSRRSDSGLSYEQYF.

V gene TRBV7-2 combines with J gene TRBJ1-1; no clear D. CDR1 and CDR2 (germline): SGHTA, FQGNSA. V was trimmed by 3 bases and J by 2 bases, leaving 4 bases between them. The CDR3 is 12 amino acids. This CDR3 reads CASSFQNTEAFF. The CDR3 bases are TGTGCCAGCAGCTTCCAAAACACTGAAGCTTTCTTT.

The chain employs TRBV27 and TRBJ1-2; 8 bases match TRBD1. V shed 5 bases and J 8 bases; nucleotides not matched to a gene: 10. From germline, CDR1 is MNHEY and CDR2 SMNVEV (reference sequence). This CDR3 is built from 14 residues. CDR3 loop: CASSRPQGAGGYTF. CDR3 coding DNA: TGTGCCAGCAGTCGCCCTCAGGGGGCTGGGGGCTACACCTTC.

This clone was counted once. CDR3: CATSRTGVDQPQHF. As DNA, the CDR3 is TGTGCCACCAGCAGGACAGGGGTTGATCAGCCCCAGCATTTT. This chain uses TRBV24-1 with TRBJ1-5; TRBD1 matches 9 bases. CDR3 size: 14 residues. The trim removed 7 bases at V and 5 bases at J, leaving 5 bases unmatched. CDR1 is KGHDR and CDR2 is SFDVKD in the germline V gene.